One sample yielded the 16 T cell receptor beta chains listed below, sequenced in a study of T cell repertoires in cytomegalovirus infection (dated by TCRdb to the late 2010s). The sequencer listed for this sample is Illumina HiSeq 1500. The public reads were run again by TCRdb, first through fastp at Q25 and then through MiXCR, and only productive beta chains were kept. Entries are consolidated by CDR3 protein sequence, retaining the most common genes and DNA. This sample gives under 200,000 distinct CDR3 sequences in total; 28% of them show up just once. Clones ranked in the top ten supply 30% to 35% of the sample. Sequencing was done on a sample of PBMCs. Receptor source: a human donor in good health (CMV status not recorded). Some clones in this sample may be carry-over from other donors' samples.

The chain is built from TRBV4-1 and TRBJ2-7, with a possible D match to TRBD2 (7 bases). Germline CDR1 MGHRA, CDR2 YSYEKL. The CDR3 has 16 amino acids. Trimming cost V 1 base and J 0 bases, with 13 bases left between them. CDR3 in DNA: TGCGCCAGCAGCCAAGGGTTGGCGGGGGCCTCCTACGAGCAGTACTTC. This gives the protein CASSQGLAGASYEQYF.

The chain recombines TRBV10-3 with TRBJ2-6; TRBD2 is a possible D gene (5 bases). Germline V gene data show CDR1 as ENHRY and CDR2 as SYGVKD. The CDR3 extends over 16 amino acids. Trimming took off 0 bases at V and 2 bases at J, with 8 bases between the two ends. Here the CDR3 reads CAISESRGTGANVLTF. The DNA of the CDR3 is TGTGCCATCAGTGAGTCTCGGGGAACTGGGGCCAACGTCCTGACTTTC.

The rearrangement joins TRBV6-2 or TRBV6-3 to TRBJ1-3; a possible D gene is TRBD1 (5 bases). Germline CDR1 is MNHEY and CDR2 is SVGEGT. Deletions cut 4 bases from V and 0 bases from J, with 7 bases between. The CDR3 is 14 amino acids. In DNA form, the CDR3 reads TGTGCCAGCAGTTCGACAGACTCTGGAAACACCATATATTTT. It codes for CASSSTDSGNTIYF.

For this clonotype: A much larger clonotype is one base distant, so this may be a read error. V gene TRBV7-8 combines with J gene TRBJ2-5, with D possibly being TRBD2 (7 bases). The CDR3 extends over 14 amino acids. Deletions cut 5 bases from V and 8 bases from J, with 18 bases between. Germline-derived CDR1 and CDR2 are SGHVS and FQNEAQ. CDR3 nucleotide sequence: TGTGCCAGCAGCACCATAGGGGGGGGAAATACCCAGTACTTC. Its translation: CASSTIGGGNTQYF.

The chain carries TRBV12-3 or TRBV12-4 and TRBJ2-1; D remains unclear. There are 16 residues in the CDR3. V was clipped by 6 bases and J by 4 bases, with 19 bases between them. CDR3 sequence (DNA): TGTGCCAGCAGGGGAACAAGGGCTACGCGGTACAATGAGCAGTTCTTC. Translation: CASRGTRATRYNEQFF.

The chain couples TRBV5-1 to TRBJ2-1; 9 nucleotides align to TRBD1. Trimming at V came to 2 bases and at J to 7 bases, leaving 1 base not matched to a gene. Looked up from germline, CDR1 is SGHRS and CDR2 is YFSETQ. The CDR3 length is 13 residues. The CDR3 loop is CASSFGQGNEQFF. DNA of the CDR3: TGCGCCAGCAGCTTCGGACAGGGGAATGAGCAGTTCTTC.

The V call is TRBV10-2, the J call TRBJ1-2, with D tentatively TRBD1 (5 bases). Germline loops: CDR1 WSHSY, CDR2 SAAADI. Trimming shortened V by 7 bases and J by 2 bases, and 8 bases separated the two germline ends. The CDR3 runs 12 residues. In nucleotides, the CDR3 is TGCGCCAGCACCTCAGGGAACTATGGCTACACCTTC. This codes for CASTSGNYGYTF.

The CDR3 reads CASRAGAGNSPLHF. CDR3 DNA sequence: TGTGCCAGCAGAGCAGGGGCAGGTAATTCACCCCTCCACTTT. V is TRBV2 and J is TRBJ1-6, with D perhaps TRBD1 (6 bases). The CDR3 consists of 14 residues. V shed 6 bases and J shed 6 bases, with 12 bases lying between them. Germline assignment: CDR1 SNHLY and CDR2 FYNNEI.

The genes are TRBV30 and TRBJ1-2, with TRBD1 as a possible D gene (6 bases). The CDR3 has 15 residues. Per germline, CDR1 GTSNPN and CDR2 SVGIG (reference sequence). V was trimmed by 3 bases and J by 0 bases, leaving 14 bases between them. The CDR3 bases are TGTGCCTGGAGAATAAAGGGGGGAACTAACTATGGCTACACCTTC. This sequence encodes CAWRIKGGTNYGYTF.

This clonotype has ten or more counts. This chain connects TRBV7-2 to TRBJ2-7; D is possibly TRBD1 (6 bases). The CDR3 is 14 amino acids. V was trimmed by 5 bases and J by 4 bases, leaving 15 bases between them. Per the germline V gene, CDR1 is SGHTA and CDR2 is FQGNSA. The CDR3 sequence is CASSRDRKAYEQYF. The CDR3 DNA follows: TGTGCCAGCAGCCGAGACAGGAAGGCTTACGAGCAGTACTTC.

CDR3 nucleotides: TGTGCCAGCAGCTTAGTCAGGTCACCGAACTATGGCTACACCTTC. Its translation: CASSLVRSPNYGYTF. The chain uses TRBV11-2 and TRBJ1-2; D gene ambiguous. The germline V gene encodes CDR1 SGHAT and CDR2 FQNNGV. Trimming took 1 base from V and 2 from J, leaving 11 bases between them. The CDR3 covers 15 residues.

CDR3 amino acids: CASTSGYRGDNQPQHF. In DNA form, the CDR3 reads TGTGCCAGCACCTCGGGGTACAGGGGAGATAATCAGCCCCAGCATTTT. The chain links TRBV12-3 or TRBV12-4 to TRBJ1-5, with 7 bases lining up with TRBD1. The CDR3 is 16 residues long. Losses at the gene ends were 7 bases for V and 4 bases for J; bases not matched to a gene: 13.

This clonotype showed up just a few times. V and J are TRBV29-1 and TRBJ1-3; no reliable D call. Trimming took off 6 bases at V and 4 bases at J, with 19 bases between the two ends. CDR1 and CDR2 from the germline V gene are SQVTM and ANQGSEA. The CDR3 runs to 15 residues. The CDR3 sequence is CSVVLRFIGGNTIYF. The CDR3 region has the DNA TGCAGCGTCGTCCTAAGGTTTATTGGGGGAAACACCATATATTTT.

CDR3 sequence (DNA): TGTGCCAGCGGCGGACAGTGGAACACAGATACGCAGTATTTT. Its protein is CASGGQWNTDTQYF. The rearrangement uses TRBV6-1 and TRBJ2-3; the D gene is possibly TRBD1 (6 bases). Germline V lookup: CDR1 MNHNS, CDR2 SASEGT. Between the trimmed V and J ends, which lost 8 bases and 2 bases, there was a span of 14 bases. The CDR3 covers 14 residues.

The rearrangement joins TRBV6-1 to TRBJ1-5; 9 bases agree with TRBD1. Germline CDR1 is MNHNS and CDR2 is SASEGT. The trim removed 8 bases at V and 0 bases at J, leaving 5 bases unmatched. The CDR3 runs 15 residues. The CDR3 DNA reads as TGTGCCAGCGGTTGGACAGGGGATAGCAATCAGCCCCAGCATTTT. This sequence encodes CASGWTGDSNQPQHF.

The rearrangement links TRBV12-3 or TRBV12-4 to TRBJ1-2; TRBD1 agrees at 8 bases. The CDR3 is 14 amino acids. Trimming took 3 bases from V and 5 from J; bases not matched to a gene: 5. This CDR3 is CASSLQGASYGYTF. The CDR3 nucleotides are TGTGCCAGCAGTTTGCAGGGGGCGAGTTATGGCTACACCTTC.